Below are 16 T cell receptor beta chains sequenced from a single sample in a study of T-cell memory formation after mild COVID-19. TCRdb re-derived calls from the 5' RACE reads in MiXCR, one entry per CDR3 protein. The sample lists a few hundred thousand distinct CDR3 sequences, around a sixth occurring once. Sequencing was carried out using PBMCs or a T cell subset sorted from them (not recorded which). The receptors come from a man younger than 30 who had mild COVID-19 (a few samples of this study predate the infection). Cell type and time point are not known.

This sequence joins TRBV11-2 and TRBJ2-1, with D perhaps TRBD1 (5 bases). CDR1 is SGHAT, CDR2 FQNNGV, per germline. The CDR3 runs to 14 residues. V lost 8 bases and J lost 7, with 18 bases in between. CDR3: CASRSKGLLNEQFF. The CDR3 DNA reads as TGTGCCAGCCGTAGCAAGGGGCTTTTGAATGAGCAGTTCTTC.

The chain joins TRBV7-8 to TRBJ2-3; 9 bases are a match to TRBD2. J gave up 5 bases and V 3 bases, and 12 bases lay outside the gene matches. The CDR3 runs 17 residues. Looked up from germline, CDR1 is SGHVS and CDR2 is FQNEAQ. The CDR3 is CASSLGSWRGGRDTQYF. The CDR3 bases are TGTGCCAGCAGCTTGGGGTCTTGGCGGGGGGGAAGAGATACGCAGTATTTT.

This clonotype was picked up a small number of times. This rearrangement joins TRBV12-3 or TRBV12-4 to TRBJ1-5, with no clear D. Trimming pared 4 bases from V and 5 bases from J, leaving 12 bases between. The CDR3 covers 14 residues. The CDR3 nucleotides read TGTGCCAGCAGTTGGAGCTACCGCCATCAGCCCCAGCATTTT. Its protein product is CASSWSYRHQPQHF.

The CDR3 sequence: CASSEGLGRNEQFF. The DNA for the CDR3 is TGTGCCAGCAGTGAAGGGTTAGGGCGGAATGAGCAGTTCTTC. The rearrangement joins TRBV25-1 to TRBJ2-1; the D is unclear. Germline values: CDR1 MGHDK, CDR2 SYGVNS. The CDR3 is made up of 14 amino acids. Trimming pared 2 bases from V and 7 bases from J, leaving 12 bases between.

This clonotype occurred many times. The rearrangement uses TRBV7-2 and TRBJ2-1, with 12 bases fitting TRBD2. The germline V gene has CDR1 SGHTA and CDR2 FQGNSA. With 5 bases clipped from V and 5 bases from J, the junction kept 4 bases outside the gene matches. This CDR3 has 15 amino acids. CDR3 DNA: TGTGCCAGCAGCCACGGACTAGCGGGGAACAATGAGCAGTTCTTC. Its protein product is CASSHGLAGNNEQFF.

This sequence joins TRBV6-6 and TRBJ2-2; perhaps D is TRBD1 or TRBD2 (5 bases each). V gave up 7 bases and J gave up 6 bases, with 12 bases separating them. Germline assignment: CDR1 MNHNY and CDR2 SVGAGI (reference sequence). The CDR3 covers 13 residues. In nucleotides, the CDR3 is TGTGCCAGCACGGGACCACCGTCCGGGGAGCTGTTTTTT. As protein: CASTGPPSGELFF.

This clonotype has only a few counts. The gene calls are TRBV20-1 and TRBJ2-7; maybe TRBD1 (5 bases). Germline assignment: CDR1 DFQATT and CDR2 SNEGSKA (reference sequence). This CDR3 has 12 amino acids. Trimming removed 4 bases from V and 2 bases from J, with 9 bases in between. CDR3 sequence reads: CSAIQDAYEQYF. CDR3 nucleotide sequence: TGCAGTGCTATACAGGACGCCTACGAGCAGTACTTC.

The sample holds a few counts of this clonotype. This chain links TRBV20-1 with TRBJ2-5; weak D call: TRBD2 (5 bases). CDR1 DFQATT and CDR2 SNEGSKA come from the germline V gene (reference sequence). The V end was cut by 6 bases, the J end by 7 bases, with 18 bases between. The CDR3 is 13 amino acids. CDR3 protein: CSAEPGSVGTQYF. The DNA of the CDR3 is TGCAGTGCGGAACCGGGATCCGTGGGGACCCAGTACTTC.

This clonotype was found many times. The chain couples TRBV12-5 to TRBJ2-3, with 11 bases identical to TRBD2. CDR1 is LGHNT, CDR2 FRNRAP, per germline. The CDR3 extends over 18 amino acids. The V segment lost 1 base and the J segment 4 bases; nucleotides outside the gene matches: 10. The CDR3 sequence: CASGLAASGGRMADTQYF. In DNA form, the CDR3 reads TGTGCTAGTGGTTTGGCCGCTAGCGGGGGGAGGATGGCAGATACGCAGTATTTT.

This clonotype was counted a few times. The J gene is TRBJ1-5, the V gene TRBV7-2, with unresolved D. The CDR3 length is 16 residues. Germline V lookup: CDR1 SGHTA, CDR2 FQGNSA. V was clipped by 0 bases and J by 0 bases, with 9 bases between them. CDR3 in DNA: TGTGCCAGCAGCTTAGCACATGACCATAGCAATCAGCCCCAGCATTTT. Residues: CASSLAHDHSNQPQHF. The entire variable domain, with the rest obtained from reference TRBV7-2 and TRBJ1-5, is as follows: GAGVSQSPSNKVTEKGKDVELRCDPISGHTALYWYRQSLGQGLEFLIYFQGNSAPDKSGLPSDRFSAERTGGSVSTLTIQRTQQEDSAVYLCASSLAHDHSNQPQHFGDGTRLSIL.

This clonotype was counted a few times. The gene calls are TRBV6-4 and TRBJ2-1, with D hard to call. V was clipped by 4 bases and J by 0 bases, with 10 bases between them. Germline CDR1 MRHNA, CDR2 SNTAGT. The CDR3 totals 15 residues. As DNA, the CDR3 is TGTGCCAGCAGTGCAAGGAGTAGCTCCTACAATGAGCAGTTCTTC. Its translation is CASSARSSSYNEQFF.

The chain combines TRBV11-2 with TRBJ2-7; D is perhaps TRBD2 (6 bases). The V end was cut by 1 base, the J end by 6 bases, with 13 bases between. CDR1 SGHAT and CDR2 FQNNGV come from the germline V gene. The CDR3 spans 14 residues. This CDR3 reads CASSLGQGGGEQYF. In DNA, the CDR3 is TGTGCCAGCAGCTTAGGTCAGGGAGGAGGCGAGCAGTACTTC.

This clonotype was counted a few times. The rearrangement joins TRBV10-3 to TRBJ2-1; D is unresolved. This CDR3 region has 11 residues. The germline CDR1 and CDR2 sequences are ENHRY and SYGVKD. The V gene lost 10 bases and the J gene lost 12 bases, with 16 bases spanning the gap. The chain's CDR3 is CATLNNQGQFF. The CDR3 region has the DNA TGTGCCACCCTAAACAATCAAGGGCAGTTCTTC.

The chain couples TRBV6-5 to TRBJ2-1; the D is unclear. The V and J ends lost 2 bases and 2 bases respectively, with 19 bases between them. The CDR3 runs 18 residues. CDR1 is MNHEY and CDR2 is SVGAGI in the germline V gene. The DNA for the CDR3 is TGTGCCAGCAGTTACCGTCCATCTTTCGGCCAGCCCTACAATGAGCAGTTCTTC. The encoded protein is CASSYRPSFGQPYNEQFF.

The chain combines TRBV7-9 with TRBJ2-3; D is unclear. CDR3 length: 11 residues. Deletions cut 2 bases from V and 7 bases from J, with 4 bases between. Germline CDR1 SEHNR, CDR2 FQNEAQ (reference sequence). CDR3 amino acids: CASSLQYTQYF. CDR3 bases: TGTGCCAGCAGCTTACAATATACGCAGTATTTT.

The gene calls are TRBV2 and TRBJ2-7; the D gene is possibly TRBD1 (5 bases). The CDR3 sequence is 13 residues long. Trimming cost V 4 bases and J 4 bases, with 11 bases left between them. Germline-derived CDR1 and CDR2 are SNHLY and FYNNEI. CDR3 bases: TGTGCCAGCAGTGGGCAGGGAAAATACGAGCAGTACTTC. Translating it yields CASSGQGKYEQYF.